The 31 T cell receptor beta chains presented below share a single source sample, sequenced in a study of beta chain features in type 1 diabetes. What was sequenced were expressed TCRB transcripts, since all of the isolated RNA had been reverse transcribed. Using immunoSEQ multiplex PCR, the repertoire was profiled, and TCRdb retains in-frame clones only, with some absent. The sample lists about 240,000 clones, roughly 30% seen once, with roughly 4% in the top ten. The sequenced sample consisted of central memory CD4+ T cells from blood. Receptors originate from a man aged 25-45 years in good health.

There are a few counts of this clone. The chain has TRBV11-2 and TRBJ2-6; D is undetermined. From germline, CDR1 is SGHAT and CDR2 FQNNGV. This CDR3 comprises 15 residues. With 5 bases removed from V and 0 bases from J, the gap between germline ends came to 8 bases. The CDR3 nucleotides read TGTGCCAGCAGCCAAGACAACTCTGGGGCCAACGTCCTGACTTTC. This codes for CASSQDNSGANVLTF. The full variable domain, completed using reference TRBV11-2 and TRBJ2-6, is EAGVAQSPRYKIIEKRQSVAFWCNPISGHATLYWYQQILGQGPKLLIQFQNNGVVDDSQLPKDRFSAERLKGVDSTLKIQPAKLEDSAVYLCASSQDNSGANVLTFGAGSRLTVL.

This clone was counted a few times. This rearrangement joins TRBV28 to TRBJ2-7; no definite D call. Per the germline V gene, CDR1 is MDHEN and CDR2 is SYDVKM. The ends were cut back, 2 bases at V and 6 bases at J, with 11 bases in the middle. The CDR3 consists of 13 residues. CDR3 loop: CASSLQDPSEQYF. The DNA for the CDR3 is TGTGCCAGCAGTTTACAGGACCCGAGCGAGCAGTACTTC. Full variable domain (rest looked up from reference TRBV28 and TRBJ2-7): DVKVTQSSRYLVKRTGEKVFLECVQDMDHENMFWYRQDPGLGLRLIYFSYDVKMKEKGDIPEGYSVSREKKERFSLILESASTNQTSMYLCASSLQDPSEQYFGPGTRLTVT.

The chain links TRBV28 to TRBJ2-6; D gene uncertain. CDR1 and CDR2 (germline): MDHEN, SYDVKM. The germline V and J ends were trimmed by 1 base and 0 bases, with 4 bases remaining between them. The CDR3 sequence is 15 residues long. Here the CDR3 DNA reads TGTGCCAGCAGTTTATATATCTCTGGGGCCAACGTCCTGACTTTC. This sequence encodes CASSLYISGANVLTF.

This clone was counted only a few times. The CDR3 DNA sequence: TGTGCCAGCAGCTCGCGAGGGGGGATACAAGAGACCCAGTACTTC. This encodes CASSSRGGIQETQYF. The chain joins TRBV5-4 to TRBJ2-5; D is perhaps TRBD1 or TRBD2 (6 bases each). Per germline, CDR1 SGHNT and CDR2 YYREEE (reference sequence). Between the trimmed V and J ends, which lost 3 bases and 2 bases, there was a span of 14 bases. The CDR3 spans 15 residues. The variable domain in full, completed from reference TRBV5-4 and TRBJ2-5, reads ETGVTQSPTHLIKTRGQQVTLRCSSQSGHNTVSWYQQALGQGPQFIFQYYREEENGRGNFPPRFSGLQFPNYSSELNVNALELDDSALYLCASSSRGGIQETQYFGPGTRLLVL.

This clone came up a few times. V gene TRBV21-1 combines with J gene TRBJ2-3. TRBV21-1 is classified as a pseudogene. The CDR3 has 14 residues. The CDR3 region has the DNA TGTGCCAGCAGCACGGGACCACACACAGATACGCAGTATTTT. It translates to CASSTGPHTDTQYF.

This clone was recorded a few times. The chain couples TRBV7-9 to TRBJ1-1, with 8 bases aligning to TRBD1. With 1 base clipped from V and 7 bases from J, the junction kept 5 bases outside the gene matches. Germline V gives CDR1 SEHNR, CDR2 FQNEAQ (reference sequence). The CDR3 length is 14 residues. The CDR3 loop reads CASSLDRQGFEAFF. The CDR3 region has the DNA TGTGCCAGCAGCTTAGATCGACAGGGGTTTGAAGCTTTCTTT.

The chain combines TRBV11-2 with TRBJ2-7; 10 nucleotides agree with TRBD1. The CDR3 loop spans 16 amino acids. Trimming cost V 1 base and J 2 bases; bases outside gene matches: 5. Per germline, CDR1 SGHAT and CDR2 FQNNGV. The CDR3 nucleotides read TGTGCCAGCAGCTTAGTAGGACAGGGGGAAACCTACGAGCAGTACTTC. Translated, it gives CASSLVGQGETYEQYF.

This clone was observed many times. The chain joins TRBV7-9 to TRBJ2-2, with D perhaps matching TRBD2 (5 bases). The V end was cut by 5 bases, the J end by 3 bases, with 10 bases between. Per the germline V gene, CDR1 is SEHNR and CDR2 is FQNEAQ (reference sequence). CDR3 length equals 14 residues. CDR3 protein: CASSPWRDTGELFF. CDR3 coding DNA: TGTGCCAGCAGCCCTTGGCGGGACACCGGGGAGCTGTTTTTT. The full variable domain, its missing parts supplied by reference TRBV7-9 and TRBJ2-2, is DTGVSQNPRHKITKRGQNVTFRCDPISEHNRLYWYRQTLGQGPEFLTYFQNEAQLEKSRLLSDRFSAERPKGSFSTLEIQRTEQGDSAMYLCASSPWRDTGELFFGEGSRLTVL.

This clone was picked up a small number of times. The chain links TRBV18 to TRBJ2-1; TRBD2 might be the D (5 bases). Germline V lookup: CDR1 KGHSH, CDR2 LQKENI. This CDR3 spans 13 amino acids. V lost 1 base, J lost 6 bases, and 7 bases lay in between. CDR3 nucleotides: TGTGCCAGCTCACCACTTGAGGGCAATGAGCAGTTCTTC. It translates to CASSPLEGNEQFF.

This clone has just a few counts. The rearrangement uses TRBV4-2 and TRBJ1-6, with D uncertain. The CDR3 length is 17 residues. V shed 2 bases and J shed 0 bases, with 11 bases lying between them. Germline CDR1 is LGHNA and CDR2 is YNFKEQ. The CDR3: CASSQKGESSYNSPLHF. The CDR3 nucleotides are TGTGCCAGCAGCCAAAAGGGAGAGAGCTCCTATAATTCACCCCTCCACTTT.

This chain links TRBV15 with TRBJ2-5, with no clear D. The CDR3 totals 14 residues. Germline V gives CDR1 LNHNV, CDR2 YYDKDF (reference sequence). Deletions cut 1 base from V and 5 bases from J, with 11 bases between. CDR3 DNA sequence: TGTGCCACCAGCAGAGCCCAGAAGGAGGAGACCCAGTACTTC. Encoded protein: CATSRAQKEETQYF.

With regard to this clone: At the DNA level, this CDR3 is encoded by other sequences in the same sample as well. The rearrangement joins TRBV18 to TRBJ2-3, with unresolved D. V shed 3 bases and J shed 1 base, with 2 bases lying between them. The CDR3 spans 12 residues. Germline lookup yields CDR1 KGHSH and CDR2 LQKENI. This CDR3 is CASSPGTDTQYF. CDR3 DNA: TGTGCCAGCTCACCCGGCACAGATACGCAGTATTTT.

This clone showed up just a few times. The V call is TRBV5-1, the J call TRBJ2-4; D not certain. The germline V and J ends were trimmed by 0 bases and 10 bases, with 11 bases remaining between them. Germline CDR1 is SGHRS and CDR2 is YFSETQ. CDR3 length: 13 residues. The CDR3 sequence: CASSLESRSIQYF. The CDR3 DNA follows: TGCGCCAGCAGCTTGGAAAGTCGGAGTATTCAGTACTTC.

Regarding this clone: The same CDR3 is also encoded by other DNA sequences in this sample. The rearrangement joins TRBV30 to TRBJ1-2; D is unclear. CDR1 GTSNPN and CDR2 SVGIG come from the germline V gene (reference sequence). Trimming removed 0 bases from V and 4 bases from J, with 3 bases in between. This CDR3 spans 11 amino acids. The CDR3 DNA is TGTGCCTGGAGTGTATCCTATGGCTACACCTTC. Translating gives CAWSVSYGYTF.

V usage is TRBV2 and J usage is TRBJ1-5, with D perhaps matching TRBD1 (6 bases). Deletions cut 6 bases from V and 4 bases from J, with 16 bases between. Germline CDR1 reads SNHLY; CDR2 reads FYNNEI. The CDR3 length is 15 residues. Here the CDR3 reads CASRERRTVNQPQHF. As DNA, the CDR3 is TGTGCCAGCAGAGAAAGGAGGACAGTGAATCAGCCCCAGCATTTT.

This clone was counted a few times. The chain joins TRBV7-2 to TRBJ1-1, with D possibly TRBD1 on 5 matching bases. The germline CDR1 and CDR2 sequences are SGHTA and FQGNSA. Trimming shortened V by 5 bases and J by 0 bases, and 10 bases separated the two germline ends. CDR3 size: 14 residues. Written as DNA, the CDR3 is TGTGCCAGCAGCAAAAGGGGTATGAACACTGAAGCTTTCTTT. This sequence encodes CASSKRGMNTEAFF. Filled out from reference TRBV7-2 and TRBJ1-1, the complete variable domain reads GAGVSQSPSNKVTEKGKDVELRCDPISGHTALYWYRQSLGQGLEFLIYFQGNSAPDKSGLPSDRFSAERTGGSVSTLTIQRTQQEDSAVYLCASSKRGMNTEAFFGQGTRLTVV.

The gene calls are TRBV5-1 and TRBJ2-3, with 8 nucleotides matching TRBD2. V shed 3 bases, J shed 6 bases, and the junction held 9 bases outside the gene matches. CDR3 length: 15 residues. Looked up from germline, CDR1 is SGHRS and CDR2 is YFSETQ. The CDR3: CASSSGAGATDTQYF. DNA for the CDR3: TGCGCCAGCAGCTCGGGAGCGGGAGCGACGGATACGCAGTATTTT.

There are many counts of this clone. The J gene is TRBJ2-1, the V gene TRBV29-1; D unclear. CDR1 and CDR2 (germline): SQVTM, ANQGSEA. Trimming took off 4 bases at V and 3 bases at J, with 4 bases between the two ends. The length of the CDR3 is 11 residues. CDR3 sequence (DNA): TGCAGCGTTGTCGTCTACAATGAGCAGTTCTTC. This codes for CSVVVYNEQFF.

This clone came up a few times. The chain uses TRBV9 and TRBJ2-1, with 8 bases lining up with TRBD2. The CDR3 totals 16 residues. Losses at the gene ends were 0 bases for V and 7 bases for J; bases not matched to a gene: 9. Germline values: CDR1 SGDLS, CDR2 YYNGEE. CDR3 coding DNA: TGTGCCAGCAGCGTAGGCCTACGGGAGGGCCAGAATGAGCAGTTCTTC. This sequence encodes CASSVGLREGQNEQFF.

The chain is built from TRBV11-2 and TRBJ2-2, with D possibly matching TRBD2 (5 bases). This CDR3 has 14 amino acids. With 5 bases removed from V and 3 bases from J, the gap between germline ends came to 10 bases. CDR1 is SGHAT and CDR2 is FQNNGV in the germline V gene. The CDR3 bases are TGTGCCAGCAGCCCAGAGGGTCACACCGGGGAGCTGTTTTTT. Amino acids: CASSPEGHTGELFF.

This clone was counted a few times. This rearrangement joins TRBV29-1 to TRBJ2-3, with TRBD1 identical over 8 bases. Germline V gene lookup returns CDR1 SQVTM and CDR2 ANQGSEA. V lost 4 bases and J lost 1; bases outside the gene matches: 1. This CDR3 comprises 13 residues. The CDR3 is CSVGGQGTDTQYF. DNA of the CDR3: TGCAGCGTTGGGGGACAGGGCACAGATACGCAGTATTTT.

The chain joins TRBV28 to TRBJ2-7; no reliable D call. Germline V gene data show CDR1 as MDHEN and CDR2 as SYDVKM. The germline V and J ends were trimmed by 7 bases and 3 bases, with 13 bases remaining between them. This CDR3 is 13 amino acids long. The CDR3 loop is CASTDRRSYEQYF. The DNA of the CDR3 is TGTGCCAGCACCGACCGACGGAGCTACGAGCAGTACTTC.

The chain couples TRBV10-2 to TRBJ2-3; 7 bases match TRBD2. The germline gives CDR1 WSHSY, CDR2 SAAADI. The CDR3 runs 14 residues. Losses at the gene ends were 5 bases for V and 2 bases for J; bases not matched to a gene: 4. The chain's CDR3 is CASSTGGNTDTQYF. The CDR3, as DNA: TGCGCCAGCAGTACGGGGGGAAACACAGATACGCAGTATTTT.

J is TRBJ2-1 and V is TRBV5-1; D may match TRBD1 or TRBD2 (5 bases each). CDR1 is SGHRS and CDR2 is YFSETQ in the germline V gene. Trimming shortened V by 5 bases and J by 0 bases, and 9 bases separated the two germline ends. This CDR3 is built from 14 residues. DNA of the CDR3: TGCGCCAGCAGTTGGGACCACTCCTACAATGAGCAGTTCTTC. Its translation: CASSWDHSYNEQFF. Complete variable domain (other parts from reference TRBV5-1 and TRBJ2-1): KAGVTQTPRYLIKTRGQQVTLSCSPISGHRSVSWYQQTPGQGLQFLFEYFSETQRNKGNFPGRFSGRQFSNSRSEMNVSTLELGDSALYLCASSWDHSYNEQFFGPGTRLTVL.

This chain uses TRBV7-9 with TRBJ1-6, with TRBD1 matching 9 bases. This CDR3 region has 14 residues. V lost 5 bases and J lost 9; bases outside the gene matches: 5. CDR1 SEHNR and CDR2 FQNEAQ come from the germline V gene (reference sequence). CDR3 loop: CASSGGQGLSPLHF. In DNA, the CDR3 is TGTGCCAGCAGCGGGGGACAGGGTCTTTCACCCCTCCACTTT.

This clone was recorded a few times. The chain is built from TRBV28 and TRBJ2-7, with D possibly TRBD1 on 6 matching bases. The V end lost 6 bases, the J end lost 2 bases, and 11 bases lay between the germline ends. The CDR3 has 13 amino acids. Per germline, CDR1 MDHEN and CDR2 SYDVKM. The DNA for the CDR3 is TGTGCCAGCAGCTTGGGGGCGGCCTACGAGCAGTACTTC. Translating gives CASSLGAAYEQYF.

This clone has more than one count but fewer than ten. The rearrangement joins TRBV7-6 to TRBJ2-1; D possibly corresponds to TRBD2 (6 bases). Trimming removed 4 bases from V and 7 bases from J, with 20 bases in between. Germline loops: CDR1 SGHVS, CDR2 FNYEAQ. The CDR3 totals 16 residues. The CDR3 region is CASSSRWGVSGNEQFF. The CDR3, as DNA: TGTGCCAGCAGCTCCAGGTGGGGGGTATCGGGTAATGAGCAGTTCTTC.

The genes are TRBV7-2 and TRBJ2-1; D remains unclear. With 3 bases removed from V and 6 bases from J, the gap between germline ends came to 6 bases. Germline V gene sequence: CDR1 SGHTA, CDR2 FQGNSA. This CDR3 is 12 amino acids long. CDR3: CASSFGPNEQFF. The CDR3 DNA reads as TGTGCCAGCAGCTTCGGCCCCAATGAGCAGTTCTTC.

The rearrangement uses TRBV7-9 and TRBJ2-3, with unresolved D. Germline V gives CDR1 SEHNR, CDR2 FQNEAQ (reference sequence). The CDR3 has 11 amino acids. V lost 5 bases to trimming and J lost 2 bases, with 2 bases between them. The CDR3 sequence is CASSNTDTQYF. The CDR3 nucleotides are TGTGCCAGCAGCAACACAGATACGCAGTATTTT. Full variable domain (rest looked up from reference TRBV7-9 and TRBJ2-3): DTGVSQNPRHKITKRGQNVTFRCDPISEHNRLYWYRQTLGQGPEFLTYFQNEAQLEKSRLLSDRFSAERPKGSFSTLEIQRTEQGDSAMYLCASSNTDTQYFGPGTRLTVL.

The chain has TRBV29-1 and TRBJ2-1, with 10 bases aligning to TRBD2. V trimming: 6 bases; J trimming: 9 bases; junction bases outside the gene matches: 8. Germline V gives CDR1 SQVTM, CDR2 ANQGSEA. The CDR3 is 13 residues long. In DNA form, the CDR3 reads TGCAGCGTGGGACTAGCGTTACCGGGTGAGCAGTTCTTC. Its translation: CSVGLALPGEQFF.

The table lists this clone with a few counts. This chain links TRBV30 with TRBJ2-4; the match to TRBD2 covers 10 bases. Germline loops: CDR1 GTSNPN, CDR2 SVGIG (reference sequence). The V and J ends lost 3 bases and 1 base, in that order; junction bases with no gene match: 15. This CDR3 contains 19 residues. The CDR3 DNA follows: TGTGCCTGGAGCCAGAGGACTAGCGGAGTGGGGACGGCCAAAAACATTCAGTACTTC. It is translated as CAWSQRTSGVGTAKNIQYF. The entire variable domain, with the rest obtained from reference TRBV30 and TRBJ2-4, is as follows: SQTIHQWPATLVQPVGSPLSLECTVEGTSNPNLYWYRQAAGRGLQLLFYSVGIGQISSEVPQNLSASRPQDRQFILSSKKLLLSDSGFYLCAWSQRTSGVGTAKNIQYFGAGTRLSVL.